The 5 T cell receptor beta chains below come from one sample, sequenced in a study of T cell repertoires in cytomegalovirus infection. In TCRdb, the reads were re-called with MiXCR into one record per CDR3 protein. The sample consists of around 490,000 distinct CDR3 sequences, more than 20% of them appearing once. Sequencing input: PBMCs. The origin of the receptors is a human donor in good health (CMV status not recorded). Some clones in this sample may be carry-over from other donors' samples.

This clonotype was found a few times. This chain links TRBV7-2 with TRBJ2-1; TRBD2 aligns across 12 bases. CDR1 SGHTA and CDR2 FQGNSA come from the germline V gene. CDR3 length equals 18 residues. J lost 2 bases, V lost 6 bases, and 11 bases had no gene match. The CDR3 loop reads CASRPRGASGRAYNEQFF. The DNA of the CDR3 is TGTGCCAGCAGACCAAGAGGGGCTAGCGGGAGGGCCTACAATGAGCAGTTCTTC.

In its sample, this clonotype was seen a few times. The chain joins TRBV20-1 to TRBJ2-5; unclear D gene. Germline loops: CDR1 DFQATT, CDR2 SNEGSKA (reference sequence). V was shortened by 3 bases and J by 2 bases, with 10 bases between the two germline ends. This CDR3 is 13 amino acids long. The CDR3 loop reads CSASDDPQETQYF. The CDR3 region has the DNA TGCAGTGCTAGCGATGACCCTCAAGAGACCCAGTACTTC.

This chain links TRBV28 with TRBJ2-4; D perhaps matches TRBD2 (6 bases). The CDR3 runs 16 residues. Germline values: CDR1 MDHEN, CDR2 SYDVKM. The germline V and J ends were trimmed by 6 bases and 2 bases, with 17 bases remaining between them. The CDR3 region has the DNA TGTGCCAGCAGCCCCCGGTTCGGGAGAACCAAAAACATTCAGTACTTC. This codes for CASSPRFGRTKNIQYF.

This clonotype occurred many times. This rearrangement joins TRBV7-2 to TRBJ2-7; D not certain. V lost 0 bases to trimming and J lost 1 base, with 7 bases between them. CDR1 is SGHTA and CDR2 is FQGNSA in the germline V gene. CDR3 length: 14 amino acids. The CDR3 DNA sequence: TGTGCCAGCAGCTTAGCTCCTCCATCCTACGAGCAGTACGTC. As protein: CASSLAPPSYEQYV.

The CDR3 protein is CASSLLLAGAEKLFF. Written as DNA, the CDR3 is TGTGCCAGCAGCTTACTTTTGGCAGGGGCTGAAAAACTGTTTTTT. The rearrangement uses TRBV7-2 and TRBJ1-4, with D possibly matching TRBD1 (6 bases). V was pared by 2 bases and J by 7 bases, with 14 bases between. This CDR3 spans 15 amino acids. Germline V lookup: CDR1 SGHTA, CDR2 FQGNSA.